This T cell receptor beta chain stems from a study of blood T cell repertoires in COVID-19. While infection was still active, Seattle patients were enrolled and then followed longitudinally. V dropped 1 base and J dropped 0 bases, with 14 bases sitting between them. Germline loops: CDR1 SGHRS, CDR2 YFSETQ. CDR3 length: 17 amino acids. In the authors' workflow: Reference gene primer amplification yielded estimated nucleated cell counts. Some clones are missing from TCRdb's copy, which holds only in-frame ones; the method was immunoSEQ multiplex PCR. That table furnishes V, J and clone size, whereas the DNA furnished D and trimming. The table includes a few hundred thousand clones, roughly 90% detected once.

This TCR derives from a woman aged 25 to 39 with COVID-19, enrolled during active disease. This chain links TRBV5-1 with TRBJ2-1, with a tentative D call TRBD1 (6 bases). The sequencing sample was made of peripheral blood. This chain's CDR3 is CASSLYGGLSSYNEQFF. CDR3 nucleotide sequence: TGCGCCAGCAGCTTGTATGGGGGCCTAAGCTCCTACAATGAGCAGTTCTTC.